Below, 21 T cell receptor beta chains from the same sample are listed, as sequenced in a study of T-cell memory formation after mild COVID-19 (dated by TCRdb to about 2021). Library preparation employed 5' RACE. Sequencing was carried out with an Illumina NovaSeq 6000. The public sequencing data were trimmed at Q25 with fastp and processed into clonotypes with MiXCR by TCRdb, which kept only in-frame beta chains. Every CDR3 protein is listed once, alongside the most common genes and DNA of its rows. The sample table records hundreds of thousands of distinct CDR3 sequences; roughly 18% of these occur just once. Roughly 12% of the sample comes from the top ten. Sequencing was carried out using PBMCs or a T cell subset sorted from them (not recorded which). The receptors here all came from an adult woman who had mild COVID-19 (a few samples of this study predate the infection). The sample titles of this study are shuffled in the database, so cell type and time point are left out; the donor was told from shared clones.

The chain couples TRBV7-9 to TRBJ2-7; D is uncertain. V shed 8 bases and J shed 7 bases, with 18 bases lying between them. Germline-derived CDR1 and CDR2 are SEHNR and FQNEAQ (reference sequence). The CDR3 sequence is 13 residues long. CDR3 sequence (DNA): TGTGCCAGCGTCGTGGATAGGATGGGGGAGCAGTACTTC. This sequence encodes CASVVDRMGEQYF.

Ten or more counts support this clonotype. V and J are TRBV6-5 and TRBJ1-2; D is ambiguous. The CDR3 spans 13 residues. CDR1 and CDR2 from the germline V gene are MNHEY and SVGAGI. V gave up 5 bases and J gave up 6 bases, with 13 bases separating them. CDR3 region: CASSTLGVNGYTF. The CDR3 bases are TGTGCCAGCAGTACCCTCGGGGTTAATGGCTACACCTTC.

This clonotype was seen only a few times. The rearrangement uses TRBV4-3 and TRBJ2-3; D ambiguous. The CDR3 extends over 15 amino acids. Looked up from germline, CDR1 is LGHNA and CDR2 is YSLEER. Trimming pared 3 bases from V and 0 bases from J, leaving 10 bases between. The CDR3 DNA reads TGCGCCAGCAGCCAGACGACTGCCAGCACAGATACGCAGTATTTT. Translation: CASSQTTASTDTQYF.

The chain carries TRBV18 and TRBJ1-3; TRBD1 matches 10 bases. V lost 3 bases, J lost 8 bases, and 10 bases stayed unmatched. The CDR3 has 16 residues. Germline CDR1 KGHSH, CDR2 LQKENI. In DNA, the CDR3 is TGTGCCAGCTCACCGTTTACGAGACAGGGGGCGGACACCATATATTTT. Protein: CASSPFTRQGADTIYF.

This clonotype was counted a few times. The genes are TRBV5-1 and TRBJ2-1; D is uncertain. In germline, CDR1 is SGHRS, CDR2 YFSETQ. The CDR3 spans 12 residues. The ends were cut back, 2 bases at V and 7 bases at J, with 7 bases in the middle. CDR3 in DNA: TGCGCCAGCAGCTTTAATGTGAATGAGCAGTTCTTC. It is translated as CASSFNVNEQFF.

This clonotype occurred a few times. The V gene is TRBV20-1, the J gene TRBJ2-5; D may be TRBD1 (6 bases). Trimming cost V 7 bases and J 1 base, with 13 bases left between them. Looked up from germline, CDR1 is DFQATT and CDR2 is SNEGSKA (reference sequence). There are 13 residues in the CDR3. CDR3 sequence: CSGQDGPQETQYF. In nucleotides, the CDR3 is TGCAGTGGACAGGATGGGCCCCAAGAGACCCAGTACTTC.

This chain connects TRBV12-3 or TRBV12-4 to TRBJ2-7, with D uncertain. V shed 6 bases and J shed 6 bases, with 9 bases lying between them. The CDR3 is made up of 11 amino acids. CDR3 in DNA: TGTGCCAGCAGGGGTCGTTCCGAGCAGTACTTC. It codes for CASRGRSEQYF.

This clonotype turned up a few times. This chain uses TRBV5-1 with TRBJ2-5; D call uncertain. Trimming took 4 bases from V and 1 from J, leaving 14 bases between them. The CDR3 totals 15 residues. Per the germline V gene, CDR1 is SGHRS and CDR2 is YFSETQ. CDR3: CASSPSMVGQETQYF. Written as DNA, the CDR3 is TGCGCCAGCAGCCCGTCCATGGTCGGCCAAGAGACCCAGTACTTC.

This clonotype was seen more than once but under ten times. The chain recombines TRBV29-1 with TRBJ2-1; D possibly corresponds to TRBD1 (5 bases). The CDR3 totals 13 residues. The germline V and J ends were trimmed by 6 bases and 5 bases, with 14 bases remaining between them. Germline values: CDR1 SQVTM, CDR2 ANQGSEA. CDR3 amino acids: CSVTQGSHNEQFF. The CDR3 DNA is TGCAGCGTCACGCAGGGTTCCCACAATGAGCAGTTCTTC.

V and J are TRBV5-5 and TRBJ1-1; no clear D. V lost 2 bases and J lost 1, with 12 bases in between. This CDR3 region has 15 residues. The germline V gene encodes CDR1 SGHKS and CDR2 YYEKEE (reference sequence). The chain's CDR3 is CASSFGRKSNTEAFF. As DNA, the CDR3 is TGTGCCAGCAGCTTCGGACGGAAATCGAACACTGAAGCTTTCTTT.

The chain is built from TRBV5-4 and TRBJ2-3; TRBD2 agrees at 7 bases. This CDR3 contains 16 residues. V shed 0 bases and J 2 bases; nucleotides not matched to a gene: 6. CDR1 and CDR2 (germline): SGHNT, YYREEE (reference sequence). The CDR3 coding sequence is TGTGCCAGCAGCTTGGGGGGGGGGACCCTCACAGATACGCAGTATTTT. Its protein product is CASSLGGGTLTDTQYF.

This sequence joins TRBV20-1 and TRBJ2-2; D uncertain. Trimming removed 5 bases at V and 4 bases at J, with 11 bases between. The CDR3 is 13 amino acids. Looked up from germline, CDR1 is DFQATT and CDR2 is SNEGSKA (reference sequence). The DNA of the CDR3 is TGCAGTGCTCAGCAGATCCTCACCGGGGAGCTGTTTTTT. It codes for CSAQQILTGELFF.

The V gene is TRBV12-3 or TRBV12-4, the J gene TRBJ1-1; tentatively, D is TRBD1 (5 bases). The length of the CDR3 is 13 residues. Trimming cost V 0 bases and J 7 bases, with 9 bases left between them. Written as DNA, the CDR3 is TGTGCCAGCAGTTTAGCCCAGGGTGGTGAAGCTTTCTTT. Its translation: CASSLAQGGEAFF.

The chain links TRBV10-3 to TRBJ2-7; no clear D gene. The germline V gene has CDR1 ENHRY and CDR2 SYGVKD. The CDR3 runs to 14 residues. The germline V and J ends were trimmed by 5 bases and 2 bases, with 13 bases remaining between them. CDR3 region: CAISSESLAYEQYF. CDR3 in DNA: TGTGCCATCAGTTCGGAGTCGTTGGCCTACGAGCAGTACTTC.

This clonotype has only a few counts. The chain has TRBV5-1 and TRBJ2-3, with 9 positions matching TRBD2. Germline assignment: CDR1 SGHRS and CDR2 YFSETQ. J lost 4 bases, V lost 3 bases, and 12 bases had no gene match. There are 17 residues in the CDR3. This CDR3 reads CASSYRPGLADSDTQYF. The CDR3 DNA is TGCGCCAGCAGCTACCGACCGGGACTAGCCGATTCAGATACGCAGTATTTT.

The chain combines TRBV20-1 with TRBJ2-3, with TRBD1 identical over 8 bases. J gave up 2 bases and V 3 bases, and 13 bases lay outside the gene matches. The CDR3 is made up of 17 amino acids. The germline gives CDR1 DFQATT, CDR2 SNEGSKA (reference sequence). CDR3 region: CSARETGAGLFTDTQYF. In nucleotides, the CDR3 is TGCAGTGCTAGGGAGACAGGGGCTGGGCTTTTCACAGATACGCAGTATTTT.

This rearrangement joins TRBV12-3 or TRBV12-4 to TRBJ2-3; D gene ambiguous. This CDR3 contains 13 residues. V lost 8 bases to trimming and J lost 1 base, with 10 bases between them. CDR3 nucleotides: TGTGCCAGCCACGGTGGGGGCACAGATACGCAGTATTTT. Its translation is CASHGGGTDTQYF.

This clonotype was seen a handful of times. The chain is built from TRBV5-4 and TRBJ2-7; D may be TRBD1 (6 bases). The germline gives CDR1 SGHNT, CDR2 YYREEE (reference sequence). The CDR3 totals 13 residues. The V and J ends lost 3 bases and 5 bases respectively, with 12 bases between them. The CDR3 coding sequence is TGTGCCAGCAGCTCAGGGGAAGTGGACGAGCAGTACTTC. Amino acids: CASSSGEVDEQYF.

This clonotype was counted between two and nine times. The CDR3 is CASSLGGIKTSEQYF. Here the CDR3 DNA reads TGTGCCAGCAGCTTAGGGGGGATAAAGACGAGTGAGCAGTACTTC. J is TRBJ2-7 and V is TRBV5-8; D is tentatively TRBD1 or TRBD2 (6 bases each). CDR3 length: 15 amino acids. Trimming pared 2 bases from V and 7 bases from J, leaving 19 bases between. Germline V gene lookup returns CDR1 SGHTS and CDR2 YDEGEE.

This clonotype occurred a few times. The chain's CDR3 is CASSYWTGARYEQYF. In nucleotides, the CDR3 is TGTGCCAGCAGTTATTGGACAGGGGCTAGATACGAGCAGTACTTC. The chain recombines TRBV6-5 with TRBJ2-7; 9 bases align to TRBD1. The V and J ends lost 3 bases and 4 bases, in that order; junction bases with no gene match: 7. This CDR3 comprises 15 residues. Germline CDR1 and CDR2: MNHEY and SVGAGI.

This clonotype has only a few counts. The chain joins TRBV15 to TRBJ2-7; TRBD1 aligns across 9 bases. V lost 1 base to trimming and J lost 3 bases; unmatched junction nucleotides: 7. The CDR3 runs to 16 residues. The germline V gene has CDR1 LNHNV and CDR2 YYDKDF (reference sequence). CDR3 nucleotide sequence: TGTGCCACCAGCAGAGTTCTGGGACAGGGAGGCTACGAGCAGTACTTC. Protein: CATSRVLGQGGYEQYF.